A selection of T cell receptor beta chains follows, all from one sample in a study of cytomegalovirus exposure and HLA in healthy donors. Profiled with immunoSEQ multiplex PCR; TCRdb holds only in-frame clones, not every one. This table holds about 160,000 clones, around 83% found once. Sequencing input: PBMCs. Source of these receptors: a young man in good health and CMV-seropositive. Each CDR3 is given with its conserved first and last residue. D genes are given only for firm matches. Not every row has a clone size; where given, it reads once, few, many or a size class.

d_gene: TRBD1
abundance: -
j_gene: TRBJ2-3
v_gene: TRBV7-2
CDR3nt: TGTGCCAGCAGCTTCCGACAGGGGGCGAGCACAGATACGCAGTATTTT
CDR3aa: CASSFRQGASTDTQYF

d_gene: -
abundance: once
j_gene: TRBJ1-6
v_gene: TRBV30
CDR3nt: TGTGCCTGGAGTGACCCTGACAGAAGGCAAGGGAATTCACCCCTCCACTTT
CDR3aa: CAWSDPDRRQGNSPLHF

d_gene: -
abundance: -
j_gene: TRBJ1-5
v_gene: TRBV14
CDR3nt: TGTGCCAGCAGCCTGGGACTGAATCAGCCCCAGCATTTT
CDR3aa: CASSLGLNQPQHF

d_gene: TRBD2
abundance: -
j_gene: TRBJ2-5
v_gene: TRBV11-2
CDR3nt: TGTGCCAGCAGCCGCGGACTAGCGGGGTTAGAGACCCAGTACTTC
CDR3aa: CASSRGLAGLETQYF

d_gene: TRBD1
abundance: -
j_gene: TRBJ2-4
v_gene: TRBV2
CDR3nt: TGTGCCAGCAGTGCGGGACAGGGGAACAGTCAGTACTTC
CDR3aa: CASSAGQGNSQYF

d_gene: -
abundance: -
j_gene: TRBJ2-2
v_gene: TRBV19
CDR3nt: TGTGCCAGTATTCCCAGCGGATTAACGAGGACCGGGGAGCTGTTTTTT
CDR3aa: CASIPSGLTRTGELFF

d_gene: TRBD1
abundance: -
j_gene: TRBJ2-5
v_gene: TRBV7-3
CDR3nt: TGTGCCACCTCCCTGGGTGGGACAGGGAAAGAGACCCAGTACTTC
CDR3aa: CATSLGGTGKETQYF

d_gene: -
abundance: -
j_gene: TRBJ2-2
v_gene: TRBV18
CDR3nt: TGTGCCAGCTCACCACCTCGACAGATCACCGGGGAGCTGTTTTTT
CDR3aa: CASSPPRQITGELFF

d_gene: -
abundance: -
j_gene: TRBJ2-1
v_gene: TRBV7-3
CDR3nt: TGTGCCAGCAGCTTATCAGGGGGGAAAAACAATGAGCAGTTCTTC
CDR3aa: CASSLSGGKNNEQFF

d_gene: -
abundance: -
j_gene: TRBJ2-1
v_gene: TRBV6-4
CDR3nt: TGTGCCAGCAGTGACTCTTCGCGGGCCTCCTACAATGAGCAGTTCTTC
CDR3aa: CASSDSSRASYNEQFF

d_gene: TRBD1
abundance: -
j_gene: TRBJ1-1
v_gene: TRBV7-2
CDR3nt: TGTGCCAGCAGTTTGGACAGGGTAGCTTTCTTT
CDR3aa: CASSLDRVAFF

d_gene: TRBD1
abundance: -
j_gene: TRBJ1-6
v_gene: TRBV30
CDR3nt: TGTGCCTGGAGTGTACCGGGACAGGGACACTCACCCCTCCACTTT
CDR3aa: CAWSVPGQGHSPLHF

d_gene: -
abundance: -
j_gene: TRBJ1-2
v_gene: TRBV15
CDR3nt: TGTGCCACCAGCAGAGACACCGGGAACGGGGAAGGCTACACCTTC
CDR3aa: CATSRDTGNGEGYTF

d_gene: -
abundance: few
j_gene: TRBJ1-4
v_gene: TRBV5-5
CDR3nt: TGTGCCAGCAGCCCCGGGGACGGGACAAATGAAAAACTGTTTTTT
CDR3aa: CASSPGDGTNEKLFF

d_gene: -
abundance: -
j_gene: TRBJ2-4
v_gene: TRBV9
CDR3nt: TGTGCCAGCAGCTCAGGGGAGCGGATCAACAAAAACATTCAGTACTTC
CDR3aa: CASSSGERINKNIQYF

d_gene: TRBD1
abundance: -
j_gene: TRBJ1-1
v_gene: TRBV5-1
CDR3nt: TGCGCCAGCAGCTCCATGGACAGGGGAGAGAGGGACACTGAAGCTTTCTTT
CDR3aa: CASSSMDRGERDTEAFF

d_gene: TRBD1
abundance: -
j_gene: TRBJ2-3
v_gene: TRBV2
CDR3nt: TGTGCCAGCACTGGACAGGGGTATTCCACAGATACGCAGTATTTT
CDR3aa: CASTGQGYSTDTQYF

d_gene: -
abundance: -
j_gene: TRBJ1-1
v_gene: TRBV18
CDR3nt: TGTGCCAGCACAAGCGCCCCGAGGACTGAAGCTTTCTTT
CDR3aa: CASTSAPRTEAFF

d_gene: TRBD1
abundance: -
j_gene: TRBJ1-5
v_gene: TRBV7-3
CDR3nt: TGTGCCAGCAGCTTCTGGGACAGGGTGAGCAATCAGCCCCAGCATTTT
CDR3aa: CASSFWDRVSNQPQHF

d_gene: TRBD1
abundance: -
j_gene: TRBJ1-1
v_gene: TRBV27
CDR3nt: TGTGCCAGCCAGGACAGGGGGCGACGGGACACTGAAGCTTTCTTT
CDR3aa: CASQDRGRRDTEAFF

d_gene: TRBD1
abundance: -
j_gene: TRBJ1-6
v_gene: TRBV6-6
CDR3nt: TGTGCCAGCAGCCTGTGGAGGACAGGGGACTCACCCCTCCACTTT
CDR3aa: CASSLWRTGDSPLHF

d_gene: -
abundance: -
j_gene: TRBJ1-1
v_gene: TRBV7-2
CDR3nt: TGTGCCAGCAGCGTAACTCGACAGATGGGATACACTGAAGCTTTCTTT
CDR3aa: CASSVTRQMGYTEAFF

d_gene: -
abundance: -
j_gene: TRBJ2-2
v_gene: TRBV6-6
CDR3nt: TGTGCCAGCAGTGGGTCTGAGCGGAACACCGGGGAGCTGTTTTTT
CDR3aa: CASSGSERNTGELFF

d_gene: TRBD2
abundance: -
j_gene: TRBJ2-1
v_gene: TRBV6-1
CDR3nt: TGTGCCAGCGATCTCGGGACTAGTGGTGAGCAGTTCTTC
CDR3aa: CASDLGTSGEQFF

d_gene: TRBD2
abundance: -
j_gene: TRBJ2-1
v_gene: TRBV4-2
CDR3nt: TGTGCCAGCCTTTCTAGCGGGGGGCTGAATGAGCAGTTCTTC
CDR3aa: CASLSSGGLNEQFF

d_gene: -
abundance: -
j_gene: TRBJ1-2
v_gene: TRBV7-7
CDR3nt: TGTGCCAGCAGCTTAATCTTTGGGGGCGCCCATGGCTACACCTTC
CDR3aa: CASSLIFGGAHGYTF

d_gene: -
abundance: -
j_gene: TRBJ1-5
v_gene: TRBV19
CDR3nt: TGTGCCAGTAGTATGAAACAGGGAGGGGTGAATCAGCCCCAGCATTTT
CDR3aa: CASSMKQGGVNQPQHF

d_gene: -
abundance: once
j_gene: TRBJ2-7
v_gene: TRBV7-2
CDR3nt: TGTGCCAGCAGCTTAGCGGTGGCAGGGCCCTCCTACGAGCAGTACTTC
CDR3aa: CASSLAVAGPSYEQYF

d_gene: TRBD1
abundance: -
j_gene: TRBJ2-1
v_gene: TRBV7-3
CDR3nt: TGTGCCAGCAGTTTTCTGACAGGGATGAACAATGAGCAGTTCTTC
CDR3aa: CASSFLTGMNNEQFF